This T cell receptor (beta chain) comes out of a study of beta chain features in type 1 diabetes. Overall study findings and caveats: Reads derived from cDNA could over-represent cells showing high TCR expression. Among all four CD4+ subsets, Type 1 diabetes patients had TCRB CDR3s that were moderately but significantly shorter.

For this clone: Its antigen is still unknown.

The entirety of the isolated RNA underwent reverse transcription, so expressed TCRB transcripts were sequenced. Produced via immunoSEQ multiplex PCR; TCRdb's table is partial and in-frame only. Here the sample spans about 120,000 clones, less than 20% being singletons. V shed 0 bases and J 5 bases; nucleotides not matched to a gene: 3. Germline V lookup: CDR1 SGHRS, CDR2 YFSETQ. The CDR3 sequence is 14 residues long. A single heparinised draw of about 100 mL on average was taken per donor. This sequence was found in a young man with type 1 diabetes. The genes are TRBV5-1 and TRBJ2-3, with TRBD1 matching 7 bases. Sequenced material: central memory CD4+ T cells from blood. The CDR3 protein is CASSLAAGGDTQYF. In DNA, the CDR3 is TGCGCCAGCAGCTTGGCCGCAGGGGGAGATACGCAGTATTTT. The full variable domain, completed using reference TRBV5-1 and TRBJ2-3, is KAGVTQTPRYLIKTRGQQVTLSCSPISGHRSVSWYQQTPGQGLQFLFEYFSETQRNKGNFPGRFSGRQFSNSRSEMNVSTLELGDSALYLCASSLAAGGDTQYFGPGTRLTVL.